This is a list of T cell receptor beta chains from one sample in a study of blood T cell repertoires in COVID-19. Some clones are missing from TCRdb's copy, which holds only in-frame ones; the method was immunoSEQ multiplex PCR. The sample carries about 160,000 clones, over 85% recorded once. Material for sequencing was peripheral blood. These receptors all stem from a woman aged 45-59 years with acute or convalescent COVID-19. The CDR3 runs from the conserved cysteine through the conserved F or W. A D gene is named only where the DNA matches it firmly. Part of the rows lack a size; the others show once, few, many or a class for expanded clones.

TGTGCCAGCAGCCGCGACAGGAACTCTGGAAACACCATATATTTT CASSRDRNSGNTIYF TRBJ1-3 NA NA TRBV6-5
TGTGCCAGCTCACCACCAGGGGATTACTATGGCTACACCTTC CASSPPGDYYGYTF TRBJ1-2 NA NA TRBV18
TGTGCCAGCAACAAGTATGGGGCGAACACTGAAGCTTTCTTT CASNKYGANTEAFF TRBJ1-1 NA NA TRBV7-2
TGTGCCAGCAGCCACCGACAGTCTCACAACTATGGCTACACCTTC CASSHRQSHNYGYTF TRBJ1-2 NA NA TRBV3-1/TRBV3-2
TGTGCCAGCAGCTTAGCTGGGGGGGCGACCCCTAATTCACCCCTCCACTTT CASSLAGGATPNSPLHF TRBJ1-6 NA NA TRBV7-2
TGTGCCAGCAGCTTGGCGGACAGTCGGGAGGGTGAAGCTTTCTTT CASSLADSREGEAFF TRBJ1-1 NA NA TRBV5-4
TGTGCCAGCAGTTTCCGGGACAGCGTCAATTACGAGCAGTACTTC CASSFRDSVNYEQYF TRBJ2-7 TRBD1 NA TRBV9
TGTGCCAGCAGCGCCTTAACAGGGATTAATCAGCCCCAGCATTTT CASSALTGINQPQHF TRBJ1-5 NA once TRBV11-2
TGCGCCAGCAGCGGACAGGTTGATTCACCCCTCCACTTT CASSGQVDSPLHF TRBJ1-6 TRBD1 once TRBV10-1
TGTGCCTGGAGTTTGGGGGGGCGGGAGACCCAGTACTTC CAWSLGGRETQYF TRBJ2-5 NA once TRBV30
TGTGCCAGCGGTGGGGCAGGGAAGGGAAAACTGTTTTTT CASGGAGKGKLFF TRBJ1-4 NA NA TRBV12-3/TRBV12-4
TGTGCCAGTAGTTCGGTGGCAGGGATAAGCAATCAGCCCCAGCATTTT CASSSVAGISNQPQHF TRBJ1-5 NA few TRBV19
TGTGCCAGTAGTTTCCGGGGAACTGAAGCTTTCTTT CASSFRGTEAFF TRBJ1-1 NA NA TRBV19
TGTGCCAGCAGCTTAGATAGGGGGCAAGGGTTGGCTTTCTTT CASSLDRGQGLAFF TRBJ1-1 TRBD1 few TRBV11-2
TGTGCCATCAGTGAGTCAGGGGACAAGGGATGGGGCTATGGCTACACCTTC CAISESGDKGWGYGYTF TRBJ1-2 NA NA TRBV10-3
TGTGCCAGCAGCTTAGAGGGGGCAGGGGAGGGCTACACCTTC CASSLEGAGEGYTF TRBJ1-2 TRBD1 NA TRBV7-6
TGTGCCAGCAGTCCTGGACTAGCGATGAGGGATGAGCAGTTCTTC CASSPGLAMRDEQFF TRBJ2-1 TRBD2 NA TRBV28
TGTGCCAGCAGCTTAGGGAGGGTAGGCACTGAAGCTTTCTTT CASSLGRVGTEAFF TRBJ1-1 NA NA TRBV11-1
TGTGCCAGTAGTCGCCTTTCGGCGGCGAACAATCAGCCCCAGCATTTT CASSRLSAANNQPQHF TRBJ1-5 NA NA TRBV19
TGTGCCACCAGTGATTCTCAGACAGGGAGCTATGGCTACACCTTC CATSDSQTGSYGYTF TRBJ1-2 TRBD1 few TRBV24-1
TGTGCCAGCAGCAAAGGGAGGAGGAGAGAGACCCAGTACTTC CASSKGRRRETQYF TRBJ2-5 NA NA TRBV21-1
TGTGCCAGCAGCTCAGGACTAGCGGGGGCTCAAGAGACCCAGTACTTC CASSSGLAGAQETQYF TRBJ2-5 TRBD2 NA TRBV3-1/TRBV3-2
TGTGCCAGCAGCCCCGGGGTAGCGCCCTACGAGCAGTACTTC CASSPGVAPYEQYF TRBJ2-7 NA NA TRBV7-3
TGTGCCAGCAGCTTTTTTCGGGGGGCGTCCTACAATGAGCAGTTCTTC CASSFFRGASYNEQFF TRBJ2-1 NA NA TRBV7-2
TGTGCCAGCAGCCTGGGACTAGCGGCTAGCACAGATACGCAGTATTTT CASSLGLAASTDTQYF TRBJ2-3 TRBD2 NA TRBV5-4
TGCGCCAGCAGCCAAGATAGGACAGTTACTAACTATGGCTACACCTTC CASSQDRTVTNYGYTF TRBJ1-2 NA NA TRBV4-3
TGTGCCATCAGTGTAGGACAGGGCTCTGGGGCCAACGTCCTGACTTTC CAISVGQGSGANVLTF TRBJ2-6 TRBD1 NA TRBV10-3
TGTGCCAGTAGTATAACAGGGGGCGATATTGGTGAGCAGTTCTTC CASSITGGDIGEQFF TRBJ2-1 TRBD1 once TRBV19
TGTGCCTGGAGTGTATTATCAGGGTTCTACGAGCAGTACTTC CAWSVLSGFYEQYF TRBJ2-7 NA NA TRBV30
TGTGCCAGCAGTTATAGATCAGGGGGCGGAGGGATGTACGAGCAGTACTTC CASSYRSGGGGMYEQYF TRBJ2-7 TRBD1 NA TRBV27
TGCGCCAGCAGCCAAGACCGAGACACCGGGGAGCTGTTTTTT CASSQDRDTGELFF TRBJ2-2 NA NA TRBV4-3
TGTGCCAGCAGCGTACAGGGGAGCAATCAGCCCCAGCATTTT CASSVQGSNQPQHF TRBJ1-5 TRBD1 NA TRBV2
TGTGCCAGCTCACCACGCTTGACTTCGAACACCGGGGAGCTGTTTTTT CASSPRLTSNTGELFF TRBJ2-2 NA NA TRBV18
TGTGCCAGTAGTATGGTAGTACAGCTTAATGAAAAACTGTTTTTT CASSMVVQLNEKLFF TRBJ1-4 NA NA TRBV19
TGTGCCAGCAGCTGGTGGGCTAGGGGAGATACGCAGTATTTT CASSWWARGDTQYF TRBJ2-3 NA NA TRBV28
TGTGCTAGTGGTTACCAAAGGACAGGTATCGATGGCAATCAGCCCCAGCATTTT CASGYQRTGIDGNQPQHF TRBJ1-5 TRBD1 NA TRBV12-5
TGTGCCAGCAGCCGACTAGCGGGAGGTGGGGATACGCAGTATTTT CASSRLAGGGDTQYF TRBJ2-3 TRBD2 NA TRBV7-9
TGTGCCAGTAGTAAGGGGGGGCACATGAACACTGAAGCTTTCTTT CASSKGGHMNTEAFF TRBJ1-1 NA NA TRBV19
TGTGCCAGCAGTTCCCGGGACAGGGGCATTGAAAAACTGTTTTTT CASSSRDRGIEKLFF TRBJ1-4 TRBD1 NA TRBV2
TGTGCCAGCAGCTTACGGCGCTCTAGGTACAGGGATGGCTACACCTTC CASSLRRSRYRDGYTF TRBJ1-2 NA NA TRBV13
TGTGCCAGCAGCTTAGCTGGGGCCTATGGCTACACCTTC CASSLAGAYGYTF TRBJ1-2 NA NA TRBV7-9
TGTGCCAGCCTGACTAGCGGGGGGGCCGGCACCGGGGAGCTGTTTTTT CASLTSGGAGTGELFF TRBJ2-2 TRBD2 NA TRBV28
TGTGCCAGCAGCCCCCTTGACATGAACACTGAAGCTTTCTTT CASSPLDMNTEAFF TRBJ1-1 NA NA TRBV28
TGTGCCTGGAGTATGAGGGCGGTCACTGAAGCTTTCTTT CAWSMRAVTEAFF TRBJ1-1 NA NA TRBV30
TGTGCCAGCAGCCTTTTAGCCAAGACAGCCTATGGAGGCTACACCTTC CASSLLAKTAYGGYTF TRBJ1-2 NA NA TRBV2
TGTGCCAGCAGCACTCAACAGACAGGCATCTCGGGTGGCTACACCTTC CASSTQQTGISGGYTF TRBJ1-2 NA once TRBV7-9
TGTGCCAGCAGCCAAGATTACCCCCGCTCACTAGCGGGGGGGTCCTACGAGCAGTACTTC CASSQDYPRSLAGGSYEQYF TRBJ2-7 TRBD2 once TRBV3-1/TRBV3-2
TGTGCCAGCAGCCGACAGGGGGGCACTGAAGCTTTCTTT CASSRQGGTEAFF TRBJ1-1 TRBD1 NA TRBV7-3
TGTGCCAGCACAGGGGGCAGGTATACGCAGTATTTT CASTGGRYTQYF TRBJ2-3 TRBD1 NA TRBV6-5
TGTGCCAGTAGACGGACAGGATCCACCGGGGAGCTGTTTTTT CASRRTGSTGELFF TRBJ2-2 TRBD1 NA TRBV19
TGTGCCACCAGTGGCCCGGGACTAGCGGGAGGCTCTGGTGAGCAGTTCTTC CATSGPGLAGGSGEQFF TRBJ2-1 TRBD2 NA TRBV24-1